A selection of T cell receptor beta chains follows, all from one sample in a study of early T cells in non-severe SARS-CoV-2 infection. TCRdb independently ran MiXCR on the 5' RACE reads; one entry per CDR3 protein. Here the sample spans 34,000 or so distinct CDR3 sequences, about 10% being singletons. What was sequenced was whole blood. These receptors all come from an adult who was a healthcare worker with PCR-confirmed SARS-CoV-2 infection or an uninfected control (not recorded which). Each CDR3 is given with its conserved first and last residue. The D gene is left open where the match is weak. Rows give clone size only sometimes, using once, few, many, or a class for an expanded clone.

V gene	D gene	clone size	J gene	CDR3 DNA	CDR3 protein
TRBV30	.	many	TRBJ1-1	TGTGCCTGGAGTACCCAAGGGTCGGAGATCGCTGAAGCTTTCTTT	CAWSTQGSEIAEAFF
TRBV7-2	.	many	TRBJ1-1	TGTGCCTCTCGAATAGTGGGTAACACTGAAGCTTTCTTT	CASRIVGNTEAFF
TRBV7-9	TRBD1	few	TRBJ2-7	TGTGCCAGCAGCTTTTCCGGGACAGAGTACGAGCAGTACTTC	CASSFSGTEYEQYF
TRBV6-5	.	many	TRBJ2-3	TGTGCCAGCAGCCCGGGGACTAGCACAGATACGCAGTATTTT	CASSPGTSTDTQYF
TRBV7-3	TRBD1	many	TRBJ2-5	TGTGCCAGCAGCCCGGCCCCCCGACAGGGTTCACAAGAGACCCAGTACTTC	CASSPAPRQGSQETQYF
TRBV7-9	.	few	TRBJ2-4	TGTGCCAGCAGCTTGACTGGGGGCGCTTCAAAAAACATTCAGTACTTC	CASSLTGGASKNIQYF
TRBV24-1	.	.	TRBJ2-7	TGTGCCACCAGTGACCTACAGACCTACGAGCAGTACTTC	CATSDLQTYEQYF
TRBV3-1	.	many	TRBJ1-5	TGTGCCAGCAGCCAAGATAGGGCTCAGCCCCAGCATTTT	CASSQDRAQPQHF
TRBV7-3	.	many	TRBJ1-5	TGTGCCAGCAGCGTCGAGAGGGGACAGCCCCAGCATTTT	CASSVERGQPQHF
TRBV20-1	.	.	TRBJ1-2	TGCAGTGCTAGAGCACAGCGGGTCTATGGCTACACCTTC	CSARAQRVYGYTF
TRBV18	.	.	TRBJ2-2	TGTGCCAGCGAACCGGCACGAAACGGGGAGCTGTTTTTT	CASEPARNGELFF
TRBV29-1	TRBD1	few	TRBJ2-7	TGCAGCGTTTCGGACAGGGCCCTCGAGCAGTACTTC	CSVSDRALEQYF
TRBV6-1	.	many	TRBJ1-5	TGTGCCAGCAGTCCGATGGGGGATCAGCCCCAGCATTTT	CASSPMGDQPQHF
TRBV2	.	.	TRBJ1-6	TGTGCCAGCAGTTTGAACAGAGGCTCCTATAATTCACCCCTCCACTTT	CASSLNRGSYNSPLHF
TRBV14	.	many	TRBJ2-3	TGTGCCAGCAGCCAAGAACTGCGCACAGATACGCAGTATTTT	CASSQELRTDTQYF
TRBV30	TRBD1	many	TRBJ2-6	TGTGCCTGGAGTGTACTTAGGACAGGGGCATTCTTTGGGGCCAACGTCCTGACTTTC	CAWSVLRTGAFFGANVLTF
TRBV10-3	.	few	TRBJ2-7	TGTGCCATCAGTCGACTCCCCCTGGCAGGGGCCTACGAGCAGTACTTC	CAISRLPLAGAYEQYF
TRBV24-1	TRBD1	.	TRBJ2-1	TGTGCCACCAGTGCTACAGGGGGTAATGAGCAGTTCTTC	CATSATGGNEQFF
TRBV29-1	TRBD1	many	TRBJ2-1	TGCAGCGTCGGGACAGGGGTTAGAGATGAGCAGTTCTTC	CSVGTGVRDEQFF
TRBV10-3	.	.	TRBJ1-1	TGTGCCATCAGTGAGGCTACTGAAGCTTTCTTT	CAISEATEAFF
TRBV3-1	TRBD1	many	TRBJ2-7	TGTGCCAGCAGCCAAAGACAGGGCTCCTACGAGCAGTACTTC	CASSQRQGSYEQYF
TRBV3-1	TRBD2	many	TRBJ2-7	TGTGCCAGCAGCCAATCCAGCGGGGGGAGGTACGAGCAGTACTTC	CASSQSSGGRYEQYF
TRBV29-1	TRBD1	many	TRBJ1-1	TGCAGCGTTTTAAACAGGGGGCTGACTGAAGCTTTCTTT	CSVLNRGLTEAFF
TRBV20-1	.	many	TRBJ2-7	TGCAGTGCTAGCGGGACACAGGTGGGAAGCGAGCAGTACTTC	CSASGTQVGSEQYF
TRBV5-1	.	few	TRBJ1-2	TGCGCCAGCAGCAGAGATATCCCGACAGTATCCTATGGCTACACCTTC	CASSRDIPTVSYGYTF
TRBV7-3	TRBD1	many	TRBJ1-2	TGTGCCAGCAGCTTAACCCCTGGGACAGGGAGTTATGGCTACACCTTC	CASSLTPGTGSYGYTF
TRBV10-3	TRBD1	.	TRBJ2-1	TGTGCCATCAGCCCAACAGGGGGTGACTCCTACAATGAGCAGTTCTTC	CAISPTGGDSYNEQFF
TRBV6-2/TRBV6-3	.	few	TRBJ2-3	TGTGCCAGCAGTCCTCCCCGGGGTAGGGTCAGCACAGATACGCAGTATTTT	CASSPPRGRVSTDTQYF
TRBV15	TRBD1	many	TRBJ2-2	TGTGCCACCAGCAGGGGACAGGGGGGCACCGGGGAGCTGTTTTTT	CATSRGQGGTGELFF
TRBV9	.	many	TRBJ2-7	TGTGCCAGCAGCGGTGGAACCGGGGGCAACTACGAGCAGTACTTC	CASSGGTGGNYEQYF
TRBV3-1	.	.	TRBJ1-4	TGTGCCAGCAGCCAAGCGCCTTCCTCTGGAAAACTGTTTTTT	CASSQAPSSGKLFF
TRBV7-9	TRBD1	many	TRBJ2-1	TGTGCCAGCAGCAATACAGGGGGTATTGAGCAGTTCTTC	CASSNTGGIEQFF
TRBV5-1	.	many	TRBJ1-4	TGCGCCAGCAGCTTTCAAACAACTAATGAAAAACTGTTTTTT	CASSFQTTNEKLFF
TRBV1	.	many	TRBJ2-2	TGCACCAGCAGCCAAACCGGAGGGTTAGGACAGACGAACACCGGGGAGCTGTTTTTT	CTSSQTGGLGQTNTGELFF
TRBV20-1	.	.	TRBJ2-5	TGCAGTGCTAGTGTCAGCGGAGGCCAAGAGACCCAGTACTTC	CSASVSGGQETQYF
TRBV7-2	TRBD1	many	TRBJ2-3	TGTGCCAGCAGCTCGATGGGACAGGGGGGGACAGATACGCAGTATTTT	CASSSMGQGGTDTQYF
TRBV7-6	.	.	TRBJ1-3	TGTGCCAGCAGCTTAAAGGGCTCTGGAAATACCATATATTTT	CASSLKGSGNTIYF
TRBV6-5	.	.	TRBJ2-3	TGTGCCAGCGACTCCACAGATACGCAGTATTTT	CASDSTDTQYF
TRBV19	TRBD1	many	TRBJ2-2	TGTGCCAGTAACCCGCGCAGGGGGTTAGCGAACACCGGGGAGCTGTTTTTT	CASNPRRGLANTGELFF
TRBV24-1	TRBD1	many	TRBJ2-1	TGTGCCACCATGGCCGGGACAGGAAACAATGAGCAGTTCTTC	CATMAGTGNNEQFF
TRBV7-2	.	.	TRBJ2-3	TGTGCCAGCAGCCCATTCGTGGATACGCAGTATTTT	CASSPFVDTQYF